The present TCR beta chain was sequenced within a study of CD8+CD57+ T cells in acquired aplastic anemia. Overall study context: There were some 11 million reads, on average, for CD4+ cells from healthy donors.

Overall study findings and caveats: No significant difference in CD8+ Simpson's diversity was found between patients and controls. The study identified roughly 29 CD8+ CDR3 sequences shared by patients and controls.

The V gene's germline CDR1 is SQVTM and CDR2 ANQGSEA. CDR3 length equals 14 residues. V was cut by 0 bases and J by 0 bases, with 8 bases left in between. As to this clonotype: Its specificity is not known. As the CDR3 is not closed by the conserved phenylalanine or tryptophan, this likely results from a read error.

TCR beta VDJ and CDR3 profiles were obtained from a genomic DNA template. TCRdb passed the reads through MiXCR, listing each CDR3 protein once. The table shows 130,000 or so distinct CDR3 sequences, with 41% occurring only once. The chain joins TRBV29-1 to TRBJ2-5, with D unclear. This TCR was recovered from a human donor in good health, serving as a control. What was sequenced was sorted CD4+, CD8+, or CD8+CD57+ T cells (not recorded which) from PBMCs. The CDR3 nucleotides are TGCAGCGTTGAAGATCCTAGAAACCAAGAGACCCAGTACCTC. The encoded protein is CSVEDPRNQETQYL.